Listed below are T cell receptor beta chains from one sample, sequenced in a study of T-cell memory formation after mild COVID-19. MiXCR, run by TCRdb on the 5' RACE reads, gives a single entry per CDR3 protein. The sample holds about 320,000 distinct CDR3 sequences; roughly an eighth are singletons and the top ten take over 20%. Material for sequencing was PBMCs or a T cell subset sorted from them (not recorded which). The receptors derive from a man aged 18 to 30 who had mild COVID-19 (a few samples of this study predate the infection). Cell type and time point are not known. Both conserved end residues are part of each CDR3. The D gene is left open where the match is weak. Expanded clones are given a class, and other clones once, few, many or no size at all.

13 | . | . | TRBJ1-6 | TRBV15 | CATSRQEGSPLHF | TGTGCCACCAGTCGGCAGGAAGGTTCACCCCTCCACTTT
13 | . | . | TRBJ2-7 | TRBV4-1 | CASSHIGSYEQYF | TGCGCCAGCAGCCACATCGGATCCTACGAGCAGTACTTC
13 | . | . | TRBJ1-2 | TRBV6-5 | CASSSSPAYGYTF | TGTGCCAGCAGTTCGAGCCCGGCCTATGGCTACACCTTC
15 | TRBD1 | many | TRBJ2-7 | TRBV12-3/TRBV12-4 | CASSSTGQGHYEQYF | TGTGCCAGCAGTTCAACAGGACAGGGACACTACGAGCAGTACTTC
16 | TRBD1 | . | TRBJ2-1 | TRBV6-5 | CASSRKPGQGYNEQFF | TGTGCCAGCAGCCGTAAACCGGGACAGGGTTACAATGAGCAGTTCTTC
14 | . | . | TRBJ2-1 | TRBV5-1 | CASTSAGAGNEQFF | TGCGCCAGCACCAGCGCCGGGGCGGGGAATGAGCAGTTCTTC
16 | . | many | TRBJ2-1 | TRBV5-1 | CASSLAGLLAYNEQFF | TGCGCCAGCAGCTTGGCCGGACTCTTGGCCTACAATGAGCAGTTCTTC
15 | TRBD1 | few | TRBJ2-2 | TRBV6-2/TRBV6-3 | CASRPGGAETGELFF | TGTGCCAGCAGGCCAGGGGGCGCAGAGACCGGGGAGCTGTTTTTT
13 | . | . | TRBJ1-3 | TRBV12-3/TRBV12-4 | CASSFRDGNTIYF | TGTGCCAGCAGTTTTCGGGATGGAAACACCATATATTTT
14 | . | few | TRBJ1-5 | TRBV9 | CASSVGPSNQPQHF | TGTGCCAGCAGCGTAGGTCCGAGCAATCAGCCCCAGCATTTT
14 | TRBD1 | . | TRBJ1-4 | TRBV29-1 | CSVETGGDNEKLFF | TGCAGCGTTGAAACAGGGGGTGATAATGAAAAACTGTTTTTT
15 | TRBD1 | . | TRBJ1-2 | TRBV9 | CASSVETGRGYGYTF | TGTGCCAGCAGCGTAGAGACAGGGAGAGGCTATGGCTACACCTTC
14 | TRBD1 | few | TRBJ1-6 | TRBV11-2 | CASSLDPQGPKLHF | TGTGCCAGCAGCTTAGACCCACAGGGGCCGAAACTCCACTTT
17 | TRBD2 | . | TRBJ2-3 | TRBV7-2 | CASSSPGLAGGQDTQYF | TGTGCCAGCAGCTCACCGGGACTAGCGGGGGGACAAGATACGCAGTATTTT
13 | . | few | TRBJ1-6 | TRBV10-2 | CASSDLGNSPLHF | TGCGCCAGCAGTGATCTTGGAAATTCACCCCTCCACTTT
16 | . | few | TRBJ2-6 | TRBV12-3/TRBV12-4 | CASRGPGGSGANVLTF | TGTGCCAGCAGGGGGCCGGGCGGGTCTGGGGCCAACGTCCTGACTTTC
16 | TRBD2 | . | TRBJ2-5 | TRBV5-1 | CASSLGTSVRRETQYF | TGCGCCAGCAGCTTGGGGACTAGCGTAAGGAGAGAGACCCAGTACTTC
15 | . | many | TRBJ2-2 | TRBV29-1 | CSVIRVGSYTGELFF | TGCAGCGTCATTAGAGTCGGCTCCTACACCGGGGAGCTGTTTTTT
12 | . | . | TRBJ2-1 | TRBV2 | CANRGGNNEQFF | TGTGCCAACCGAGGGGGGAACAATGAGCAGTTCTTC
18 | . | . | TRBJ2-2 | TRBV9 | CASSVARWGGLNTGELFF | TGTGCCAGCAGCGTAGCTCGGTGGGGGGGCCTTAACACCGGGGAGCTGTTTTTT
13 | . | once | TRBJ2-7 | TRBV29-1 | CSAARDLSYEQYF | TGCAGCGCCGCACGGGACCTCTCCTACGAGCAGTACTTC
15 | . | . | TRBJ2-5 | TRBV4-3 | CASSPWQGSQETQYF | TGCGCCAGCAGCCCCTGGCAGGGCTCCCAAGAGACCCAGTACTTC
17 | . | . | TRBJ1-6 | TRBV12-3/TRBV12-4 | CASSPRPGQGRNSPLHF | TGTGCCAGCAGTCCCCGGCCAGGGCAGGGTAGGAATTCACCCCTCCACTTT
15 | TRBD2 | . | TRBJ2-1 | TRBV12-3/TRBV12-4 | CASSFGLAAYNEQFF | TGTGCCAGCAGTTTTGGACTAGCGGCCTACAATGAGCAGTTCTTC
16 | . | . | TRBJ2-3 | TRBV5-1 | CASSTFEGGLTDTQYF | TGCGCCAGCAGCACTTTTGAGGGGGGGCTCACAGATACGCAGTATTTT
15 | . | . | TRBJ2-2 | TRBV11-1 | CASSPQTDRNAELFF | TGTGCCAGCAGCCCCCAGACGGACCGGAACGCGGAGCTGTTTTTT
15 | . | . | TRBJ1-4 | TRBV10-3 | CAISDVGATNEKLFF | TGTGCCATCAGTGATGTAGGAGCAACTAATGAAAAACTGTTTTTT
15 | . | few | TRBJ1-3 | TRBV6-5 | CASSWSETGGNTIYF | TGTGCCAGCAGTTGGTCAGAAACGGGTGGAAACACCATATATTTT
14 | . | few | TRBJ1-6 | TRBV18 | CASSPRTNNSPLHF | TGTGCCAGCTCACCAAGGACAAATAATTCACCCCTCCACTTT
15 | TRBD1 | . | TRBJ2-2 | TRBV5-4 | CASSPRTGGTGELFF | TGTGCCAGCAGCCCGCGGACAGGGGGCACCGGGGAGCTGTTTTTT
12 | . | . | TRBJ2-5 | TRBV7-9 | CASVDVQETQYF | TGTGCCAGCGTGGACGTCCAAGAGACCCAGTACTTC
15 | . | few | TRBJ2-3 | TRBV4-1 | CASSQEAVAPDTQYF | TGCGCCAGCAGCCAAGAAGCGGTCGCCCCAGATACGCAGTATTTT
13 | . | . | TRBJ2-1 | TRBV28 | CATLRGGGNEQFF | TGTGCCACCCTTAGAGGAGGAGGGAATGAGCAGTTCTTC
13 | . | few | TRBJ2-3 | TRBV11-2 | CASSLTPQDTQYF | TGTGCCAGCAGCCTAACCCCCCAGGATACGCAGTATTTT
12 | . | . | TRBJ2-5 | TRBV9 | CASTPYRETQYF | TGTGCCAGCACCCCTTACAGGGAGACCCAGTACTTC
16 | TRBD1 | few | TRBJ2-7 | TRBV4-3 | CASSHRLTGGRDEQYF | TGCGCCAGCAGCCACCGGTTAACAGGGGGCCGAGACGAGCAGTACTTC